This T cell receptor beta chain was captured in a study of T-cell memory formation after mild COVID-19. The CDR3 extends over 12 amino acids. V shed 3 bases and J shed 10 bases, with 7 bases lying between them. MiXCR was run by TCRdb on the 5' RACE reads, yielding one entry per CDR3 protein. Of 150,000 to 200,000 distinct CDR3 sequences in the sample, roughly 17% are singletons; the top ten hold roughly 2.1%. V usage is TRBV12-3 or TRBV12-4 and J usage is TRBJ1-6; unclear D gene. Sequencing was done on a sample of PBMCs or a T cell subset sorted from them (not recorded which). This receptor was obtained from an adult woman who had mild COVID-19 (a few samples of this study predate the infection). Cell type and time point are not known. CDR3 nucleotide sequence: TGTGCCAGCAGTTTTATGGGCTCACCCCTCCACTTT. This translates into CASSFMGSPLHF.